These 7 T cell receptor beta chains came from one sample sequenced in a study of radiotherapy plus CTLA-4 blockade in lung cancer. Libraries were prepared by immunoSEQ multiplex PCR; TCRdb keeps only in-frame clonotypes and omits some of them. Among 80,000 or so clones, about 80% were seen once, and the ten largest hold approximately 0.77%. Sequenced material: peripheral blood, taken from a patient treated with radiotherapy plus ipilimumab. The receptors here all came from a human donor with non-small cell lung cancer who had stable disease on radiotherapy plus ipilimumab.

V usage is TRBV6-1 and J usage is TRBJ2-4; D gene uncertain. The V end was cut by 2 bases, the J end by 7 bases, with 12 bases between. Germline CDR1 reads MNHNS; CDR2 reads SASEGT. The CDR3 length is 14 residues. The CDR3 nucleotides are TGTGCCAGCAGTGAACTGGGAAAAGGCAACATTCAGTACTTC. Translating gives CASSELGKGNIQYF.

The chain employs TRBV15 and TRBJ1-4; possible D gene TRBD1, 5 bases. CDR3 size: 14 residues. The V gene lost 1 base and the J gene lost 6 bases, with 9 bases spanning the gap. Per germline, CDR1 LNHNV and CDR2 YYDKDF (reference sequence). CDR3 protein: CATSRVTGDEKLFF. CDR3 DNA: TGTGCCACCAGCAGAGTCACGGGGGATGAAAAACTGTTTTTT.

This clone appeared a single time. At one boundary the junction diverges from the germline segment, which might be a read error. The chain employs TRBV7-7 and TRBJ2-5; D is ambiguous. The germline V gene has CDR1 SSHAT and CDR2 FNYEAQ (reference sequence). The CDR3 length is 13 residues. The CDR3 sequence is CASSLNQLETQYF. In nucleotides, the CDR3 is TGTGCTAGCAGCTTAAATCAGCTGGAGACCCAGTACTTC.

The V and J genes are TRBV5-1 and TRBJ2-7, with 14 bases that match TRBD2. The CDR3 has 17 amino acids. V was pared by 4 bases and J by 2 bases, with 8 bases of the junction left unmatched. Per germline, CDR1 SGHRS and CDR2 YFSETQ. CDR3 residues: CASSGRTSGGTPYEQYF. CDR3 bases: TGCGCCAGCAGCGGACGGACTAGCGGGGGGACCCCCTACGAGCAGTACTTC.

This chain's CDR3 is CSFMATNTEAFF. The CDR3 DNA sequence: TGCAGCTTCATGGCCACGAACACTGAAGCTTTCTTT. The chain joins TRBV29-1 to TRBJ1-1; D gene ambiguous. The V and J ends lost 8 bases and 1 base respectively, with 11 bases between them. This CDR3 region has 12 residues. CDR1 is SQVTM, CDR2 ANQGSEA, per germline.

The V gene is TRBV11-2, the J gene TRBJ1-4; the D is unclear. V was pared by 3 bases and J by 10 bases, with 9 bases between. This CDR3 contains 12 residues. Germline CDR1 is SGHAT and CDR2 is FQNNGV. The CDR3: CASSFLSGKLFF. The CDR3 DNA reads TGTGCCAGCAGCTTTTTATCTGGAAAACTGTTTTTT.

This chain connects TRBV19 to TRBJ1-1, with 9 positions matching TRBD1. Germline V gene lookup returns CDR1 LNHDA and CDR2 SQIVND (reference sequence). The V segment lost 6 bases and the J segment 4 bases; nucleotides outside the gene matches: 6. This CDR3 comprises 14 residues. For the CDR3, the DNA is TGTGCCAGTAGCGACAGGGGGATTGTCACTGAAGCTTTCTTT. It codes for CASSDRGIVTEAFF.